These 29 T cell receptor beta chains were sequenced from one sample in a study of post-analysis software for immune sequencing data. No antigens are known for them. Presence of unique molecular identifiers characterized the TCR beta cDNA libraries. TCRdb passed the PCR reads through MiXCR, listing each CDR3 protein once. The repertoire holds about 540,000 distinct CDR3 sequences, with about a third as singletons. Study results and caveats: When patients were compared with controls, a handful of TRBV segments were more frequent, TRBV5-6, TRBV5-1 and TRBV20-1 among them.

The sequenced sample was blood. The source of these receptors is a girl aged 2 to 17 with multiple sclerosis.

This clonotype was seen a handful of times. This chain links TRBV12-3 or TRBV12-4 with TRBJ2-5; TRBD2 aligns across 10 bases. The CDR3 has 15 amino acids. Trimming took 5 bases from V and 5 from J; bases not matched to a gene: 8. The CDR3 is CASSPLTSGVETQYF. The CDR3 DNA sequence: TGTGCCAGCAGTCCTCTAACTAGCGGGGTGGAGACCCAGTACTTC.

CDR3 region: CASSSYEIRGGYEQYF. In DNA, the CDR3 is TGTGCCAGCAGTTCCTACGAAATCAGGGGCGGCTACGAGCAGTACTTC. The chain uses TRBV6-2 or TRBV6-3 and TRBJ2-5; a possible D gene is TRBD1 (6 bases). The tail of the sequence fits TRBJ2-7 better, so the J call may be wrong. This CDR3 spans 16 amino acids. Germline CDR1 is MNHEY and CDR2 is SVGEGT.

The gene calls are TRBV29-1 and TRBJ1-1; 11 nucleotides agree with TRBD1. The germline V gene encodes CDR1 SQVTM and CDR2 ANQGSEA. The J segment lost 5 bases and the V segment lost 7 bases, leaving 9 bases of the junction unmatched. The CDR3 is made up of 14 amino acids. The CDR3 region has the DNA TGCAGCGCTGGGGGAGGACAGGGGGCAACTGAAGCTTTCTTT. It translates to CSAGGGQGATEAFF. Drawing the rest from reference TRBV29-1 and TRBJ1-1, the complete variable domain is SAVISQKPSRDICQRGTSLTIQCQVDSQVTMMFWYRQQPGQSLTLIATANQGSEATYESGFVIDKFPISRPNLTFSTLTVSNMSPEDSSIYLCSAGGGQGATEAFFGQGTRLTVV.

With regard to this clonotype: Its ends do not fully match the called genes, so a read error is possible. The chain recombines TRBV7-9 with TRBJ1-4, with D unclear. Germline CDR1 is SEHNR and CDR2 is FQNEAQ (reference sequence). This CDR3 comprises 18 residues. CDR3 nucleotides: TGTGCTAGCAGCTTAGCGGCAGGCAGCCTGGGAACTAATGAAAAACTGTTTTTT. It encodes CASSLAAGSLGTNEKLFF.

The J gene is TRBJ2-1, the V gene TRBV10-2, with 9 bases matching TRBD2. In germline, CDR1 is WSHSY, CDR2 SAAADI. Germline trimming cut 4 bases from V and 6 bases from J; bases unmatched to any gene: 10. The length of the CDR3 is 16 residues. CDR3: CASSVFSSGDTNEQFF. Here the CDR3 DNA reads TGCGCCAGCAGTGTCTTTTCTAGCGGGGACACCAATGAGCAGTTCTTC.

This clonotype was recorded only once. The V call is TRBV6-5, the J call TRBJ2-3, with 9 bases lining up with TRBD2. V shed 2 bases, J shed 3 bases, and the junction held 6 bases outside the gene matches. CDR1 MNHEY and CDR2 SVGAGI come from the germline V gene. The CDR3 has 16 amino acids. The CDR3 reads CASSYGGAGGTDTQYF. CDR3 coding DNA: TGTGCCAGCAGTTACGGTGGGGCGGGGGGGACAGATACGCAGTATTTT.

This clonotype has a single count. The V and J genes are TRBV20-1 and TRBJ1-1; 7 positions match TRBD1. The CDR3 loop spans 15 amino acids. Germline V gene data show CDR1 as DFQATT and CDR2 as SNEGSKA (reference sequence). With 5 bases clipped from V and 1 base from J, the junction kept 10 bases outside the gene matches. DNA for the CDR3: TGCAGTGCTGGTCAGGGGGAAAAGGAGAACACTGAAGCTTTCTTT. It is translated as CSAGQGEKENTEAFF.

This clonotype was seen repeatedly, ten times or more. The gene calls are TRBV10-3 and TRBJ2-5, with D perhaps assigned TRBD1 or TRBD2 (6 bases each). Trimming cost V 10 bases and J 7 bases, with 16 bases left between them. Germline V gives CDR1 ENHRY, CDR2 SYGVKD. The CDR3 runs to 12 residues. This chain's CDR3 is CATAGGGWTQYF. CDR3 coding DNA: TGTGCCACCGCAGGAGGGGGTTGGACCCAGTACTTC.

This clonotype was seen a few times. The J gene is TRBJ2-4, the V gene TRBV27; no definite D call. Deletions cut 7 bases from V and 0 bases from J, with 4 bases between. Germline CDR1 is MNHEY and CDR2 is SMNVEV (reference sequence). The CDR3 is made up of 12 amino acids. The chain's CDR3 is CASTGAKNIQYF. The CDR3 bases are TGTGCCAGCACGGGAGCCAAAAACATTCAGTACTTC.

This clonotype was seen more than once but under ten times. The V gene is TRBV20-1, the J gene TRBJ2-5; a possible D gene is TRBD2 (6 bases). Deletions cut 7 bases from V and 0 bases from J, with 21 bases between. The germline V gene has CDR1 DFQATT and CDR2 SNEGSKA (reference sequence). The CDR3 is made up of 16 amino acids. The CDR3, as DNA: TGCAGTGTACATAAGGGAGGTTGGAGGTACCAAGAGACCCAGTACTTC. It specifies CSVHKGGWRYQETQYF.

The chain combines TRBV12-3 or TRBV12-4 with TRBJ2-5, with TRBD2 identical over 7 bases. V lost 3 bases to trimming and J lost 7 bases; unmatched junction nucleotides: 2. This CDR3 is 12 amino acids long. In nucleotides, the CDR3 is TGTGCCAGCAGTTTCGGGGAGGGGACCCAGTACTTC. The encoded protein is CASSFGEGTQYF.

The chain employs TRBV5-1 and TRBJ2-2; D gene unclear. The ends were cut back, 2 bases at V and 5 bases at J, with 7 bases in the middle. This CDR3 contains 13 residues. The germline V gene encodes CDR1 SGHRS and CDR2 YFSETQ. CDR3 sequence reads: CASSLTMTGELFF. DNA of the CDR3: TGCGCCAGCAGCTTAACCATGACCGGGGAGCTGTTTTTT.

This clonotype has just a few counts. The chain carries TRBV20-1 and TRBJ1-5; D is possibly TRBD1 (6 bases). The CDR3 totals 16 residues. Trimming took off 1 base at V and 4 bases at J, with 17 bases between the two ends. Germline lookup yields CDR1 DFQATT and CDR2 SNEGSKA (reference sequence). CDR3: CSARGSVGGENQPQHF. DNA of the CDR3: TGCAGTGCTAGAGGAAGCGTGGGGGGCGAGAATCAGCCCCAGCATTTT.

The chain joins TRBV3-1 to TRBJ2-1; 13 bases line up with TRBD2. Germline V lookup: CDR1 LGHDT, CDR2 YNNKEL (reference sequence). V was clipped by 2 bases and J by 7 bases; unmatched bases: 8. The CDR3 has 17 residues. The CDR3 is CASSQLSGTSGANEQFF. CDR3 sequence (DNA): TGTGCCAGCAGCCAATTATCCGGGACTAGCGGGGCGAATGAGCAGTTCTTC.

The chain has TRBV27 and TRBJ2-7; D remains unclear. The CDR3 is made up of 13 amino acids. Trimming stripped 3 bases from V and 3 bases from J, with 9 bases between. CDR1 MNHEY and CDR2 SMNVEV come from the germline V gene (reference sequence). The CDR3 here is CASSLVVGYEQYF. The DNA for the CDR3 is TGTGCCAGCAGTTTGGTCGTGGGCTACGAGCAGTACTTC.

This clonotype was detected a few times. V is TRBV20-1 and J is TRBJ2-1, with 12 bases lining up with TRBD2. Per the germline V gene, CDR1 is DFQATT and CDR2 is SNEGSKA (reference sequence). The length of the CDR3 is 12 residues. The CDR3, as DNA: TGCAGCACTAGCGGGGGGTTCGATGAGCAGTTCTTC. Residues: CSTSGGFDEQFF.

The chain has TRBV12-3 or TRBV12-4 and TRBJ2-1; either TRBD1 or TRBD2 may supply D (7 bases each). The length of the CDR3 is 15 residues. With 7 bases removed from V and 3 bases from J, the gap between germline ends came to 16 bases. CDR3 in amino acids: CASTRGGPFYNEQFF. The CDR3, as DNA: TGTGCCAGCACCAGGGGGGGTCCCTTCTACAATGAGCAGTTCTTC.

The gene calls are TRBV6-5 and TRBJ2-5, with a weak D call TRBD2 (5 bases). The germline V gene has CDR1 MNHEY and CDR2 SVGAGI. The length of the CDR3 is 15 residues. Trimming took 6 bases from V and 1 from J, leaving 15 bases between them. The CDR3 DNA sequence: TGTGCCAGCAGACCACGTGAGGGCCCCCAAGAGACCCAGTACTTC. Its translation: CASRPREGPQETQYF.

This clonotype was seen a few times. This sequence joins TRBV20-1 and TRBJ1-4; D may be TRBD1 (5 bases). The CDR3 runs to 18 residues. Trimming pared 3 bases from V and 4 bases from J, leaving 24 bases between. Germline V gives CDR1 DFQATT, CDR2 SNEGSKA (reference sequence). The CDR3 DNA follows: TGCAGTGCTAGCCCCTACCATGCTCTGGGGGGACTTAATGAAAAACTGTTTTTT. Translation: CSASPYHALGGLNEKLFF.

The table lists this clonotype with a few counts. The gene calls are TRBV20-1 and TRBJ2-1; no clear D. V was shortened by 0 bases and J by 4 bases, with 10 bases between the two germline ends. Germline assignment: CDR1 DFQATT and CDR2 SNEGSKA (reference sequence). There are 14 residues in the CDR3. The CDR3 nucleotides are TGCAGTGCTAGAGATGGCAACTCATACAATGAGCAGTTCTTC. This gives the protein CSARDGNSYNEQFF.

The V call is TRBV20-1, the J call TRBJ1-2; 9 bases line up with TRBD1. Unmatched junction bases numbered 5, after V lost 5 bases and J lost 7 bases. The CDR3 sequence is 12 residues long. Germline lookup yields CDR1 DFQATT and CDR2 SNEGSKA (reference sequence). Here the CDR3 reads CSAPGQGGGYTF. In DNA, the CDR3 is TGCAGTGCTCCGGGACAGGGCGGTGGCTACACCTTC.

The V and J genes are TRBV4-2 and TRBJ2-4, with 10 bases fitting TRBD2. The CDR3 sequence is 20 residues long. V shed 0 bases, J shed 3 bases, and the junction held 14 bases outside the gene matches. Germline V gene data show CDR1 as LGHNA and CDR2 as YNFKEQ. The CDR3 loop is CASSQDFRSSGGAYKNIQYF. The CDR3, as DNA: TGTGCCAGCAGCCAAGATTTCCGCTCTAGCGGGGGAGCTTACAAAAACATTCAGTACTTC.

V is TRBV3-1 and J is TRBJ1-2; the D gene is possibly TRBD1 (6 bases). Germline-derived CDR1 and CDR2 are LGHDT and YNNKEL (reference sequence). Trimming took off 3 bases at V and 8 bases at J, with 10 bases between the two ends. This CDR3 spans 12 amino acids. CDR3 bases: TGTGCCAGCAGCCATAGTGGGGGCGGCTACACCTTC. It translates to CASSHSGGGYTF. The entire variable domain, with the rest obtained from reference TRBV3-1 and TRBJ1-2, is as follows: DTAVSQTPKYLVTQMGNDKSIKCEQNLGHDTMYWYKQDSKKFLKIMFSYNNKELIINETVPNRFSPKSPDKAHLNLHINSLELGDSAVYFCASSHSGGGYTFGSGTRLTVV.

This chain uses TRBV20-1 with TRBJ1-2, with no clear D. The CDR3 covers 15 residues. From germline, CDR1 is DFQATT and CDR2 SNEGSKA (reference sequence). Trimming stripped 3 bases from V and 2 bases from J, with 16 bases between. In DNA form, the CDR3 reads TGCAGTGCTAGTTACAGAGCCTTTCCGAACTATGGCTACACCTTC. This encodes CSASYRAFPNYGYTF.

The chain is built from TRBV29-1 and TRBJ2-1; 9 bases are shared with TRBD1. This CDR3 is built from 16 residues. J lost 7 bases, V lost 3 bases, and 13 bases had no gene match. In germline, CDR1 is SQVTM, CDR2 ANQGSEA. The CDR3 loop is CSVEPSGTGSYNEQFF. The DNA of the CDR3 is TGCAGCGTTGAGCCGTCCGGGACAGGGAGTTATAATGAGCAGTTCTTC.

This clonotype came up a few times. The chain combines TRBV12-3 or TRBV12-4 with TRBJ1-2; D gene uncertain. The CDR3 consists of 14 residues. With 4 bases removed from V and 0 bases from J, the gap between germline ends came to 9 bases. The CDR3 region is CASSSDSPNYGYTF. The CDR3 DNA reads TGTGCCAGCAGTTCGGACTCCCCTAACTATGGCTACACCTTC.

The chain recombines TRBV7-3 with TRBJ2-6; D gene ambiguous. The V gene lost 1 base and the J gene lost 0 bases, with 10 bases spanning the gap. Germline V lookup: CDR1 SGHTA, CDR2 FQGTGA. The CDR3 length is 17 residues. The CDR3 nucleotides are TGTGCCAGCAGCTTAATGGCAGTTAGCTCTGGGGCCAACGTCCTGACTTTC. This encodes CASSLMAVSSGANVLTF.

This chain uses TRBV29-1 with TRBJ2-3; D gene uncertain. Trimming pared 3 bases from V and 2 bases from J, leaving 15 bases between. Germline-derived CDR1 and CDR2 are SQVTM and ANQGSEA. CDR3 length equals 15 residues. The DNA of the CDR3 is TGCAGCGTTGATCGTTGGCTAGGGCACACAGATACGCAGTATTTT. Its translation: CSVDRWLGHTDTQYF.

In its sample, this clonotype was seen a few times. The V call is TRBV5-1, the J call TRBJ2-1; 12 nucleotides agree with TRBD2. Unmatched junction bases numbered 12, after V lost 3 bases and J lost 11 bases. CDR3 size: 16 residues. Per the germline V gene, CDR1 is SGHRS and CDR2 is YFSETQ. CDR3 residues: CASSSKTSGGFGKQFF. Written as DNA, the CDR3 is TGCGCCAGCAGCTCTAAGACTAGCGGGGGTTTTGGGAAGCAGTTCTTC.